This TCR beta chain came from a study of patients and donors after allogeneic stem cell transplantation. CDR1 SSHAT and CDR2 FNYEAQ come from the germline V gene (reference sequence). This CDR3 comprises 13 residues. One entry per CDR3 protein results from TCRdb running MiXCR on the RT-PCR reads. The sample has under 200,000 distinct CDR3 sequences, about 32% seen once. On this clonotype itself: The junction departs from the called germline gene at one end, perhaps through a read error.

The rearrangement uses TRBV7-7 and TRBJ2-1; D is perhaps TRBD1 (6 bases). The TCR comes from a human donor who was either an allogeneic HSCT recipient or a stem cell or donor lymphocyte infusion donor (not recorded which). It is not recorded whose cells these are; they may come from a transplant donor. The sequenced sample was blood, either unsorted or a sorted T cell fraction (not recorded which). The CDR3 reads CASSYRGQSEQFF. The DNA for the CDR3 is TGTGCTAGCAGCTACAGAGGACAGAGTGAGCAGTTCTTC.